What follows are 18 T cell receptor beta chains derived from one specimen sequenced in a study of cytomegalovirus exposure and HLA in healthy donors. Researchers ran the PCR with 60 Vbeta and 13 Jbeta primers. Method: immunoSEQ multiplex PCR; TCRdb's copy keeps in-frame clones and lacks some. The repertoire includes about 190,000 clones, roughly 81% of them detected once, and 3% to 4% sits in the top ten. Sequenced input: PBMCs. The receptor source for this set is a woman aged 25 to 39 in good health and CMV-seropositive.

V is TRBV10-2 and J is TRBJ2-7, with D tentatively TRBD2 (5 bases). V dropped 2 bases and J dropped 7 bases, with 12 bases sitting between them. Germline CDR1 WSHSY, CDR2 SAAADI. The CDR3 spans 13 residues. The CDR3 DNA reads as TGCGCCAGCAGTGAGAACACCTCGGGAGAGCAGTACTTC. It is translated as CASSENTSGEQYF.

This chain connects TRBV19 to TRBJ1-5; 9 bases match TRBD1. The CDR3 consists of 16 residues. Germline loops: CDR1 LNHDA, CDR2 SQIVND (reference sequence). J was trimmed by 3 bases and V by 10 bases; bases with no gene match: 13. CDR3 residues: CATRQAGTGYNQPQHF. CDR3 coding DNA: TGTGCCACAAGACAAGCCGGGACAGGGTACAATCAGCCCCAGCATTTT.

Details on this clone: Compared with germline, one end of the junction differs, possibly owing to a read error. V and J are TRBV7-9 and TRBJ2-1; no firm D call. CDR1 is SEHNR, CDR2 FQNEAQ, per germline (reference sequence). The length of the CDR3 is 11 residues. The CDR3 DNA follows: TGTGCCAGCAGCCTACTCAATAAGCAGTTCTTC. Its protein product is CASSLLNKQFF.

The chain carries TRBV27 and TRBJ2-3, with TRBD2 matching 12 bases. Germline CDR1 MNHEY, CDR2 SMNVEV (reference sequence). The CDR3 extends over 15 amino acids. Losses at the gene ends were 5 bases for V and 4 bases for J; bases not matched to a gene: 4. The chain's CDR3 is CASSLLAGGPDTQYF. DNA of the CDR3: TGTGCCAGCAGTCTTCTAGCGGGAGGGCCAGATACGCAGTATTTT.

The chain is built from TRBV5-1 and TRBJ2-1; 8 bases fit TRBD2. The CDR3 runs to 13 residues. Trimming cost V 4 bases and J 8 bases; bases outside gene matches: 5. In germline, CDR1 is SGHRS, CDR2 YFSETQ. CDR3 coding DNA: TGCGCCAGCAGCGCGGGGGGTGGTTATGAGCAGTTCTTC. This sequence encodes CASSAGGGYEQFF.

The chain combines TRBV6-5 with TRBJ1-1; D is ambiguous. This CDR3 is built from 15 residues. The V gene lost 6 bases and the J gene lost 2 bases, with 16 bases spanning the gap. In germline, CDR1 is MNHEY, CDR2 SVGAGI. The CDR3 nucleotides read TGTGCCAGCAGACCCGATATAAAGCGCAACACTGAAGCTTTCTTT. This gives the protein CASRPDIKRNTEAFF.

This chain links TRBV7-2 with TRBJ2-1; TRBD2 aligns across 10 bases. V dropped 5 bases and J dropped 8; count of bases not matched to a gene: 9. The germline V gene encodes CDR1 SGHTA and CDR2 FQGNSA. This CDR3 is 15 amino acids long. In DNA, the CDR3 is TGTGCCAGCAGCCCTACTAGCGGGGCCTTCGATGAGCAGTTCTTC. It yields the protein CASSPTSGAFDEQFF.

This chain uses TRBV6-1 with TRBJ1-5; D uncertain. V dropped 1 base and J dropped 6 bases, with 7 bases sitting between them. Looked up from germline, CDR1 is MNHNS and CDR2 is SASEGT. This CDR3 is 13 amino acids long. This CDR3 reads CASSEDPVQPQHF. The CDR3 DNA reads TGTGCCAGCAGTGAAGATCCGGTTCAGCCCCAGCATTTT.

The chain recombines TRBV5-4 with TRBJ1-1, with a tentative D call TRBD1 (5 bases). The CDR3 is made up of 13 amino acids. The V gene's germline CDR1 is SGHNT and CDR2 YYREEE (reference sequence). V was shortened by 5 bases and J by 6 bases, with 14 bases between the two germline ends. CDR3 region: CASSQPRDSEAFF. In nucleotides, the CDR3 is TGTGCCAGCAGTCAACCCAGGGACTCTGAAGCTTTCTTT.

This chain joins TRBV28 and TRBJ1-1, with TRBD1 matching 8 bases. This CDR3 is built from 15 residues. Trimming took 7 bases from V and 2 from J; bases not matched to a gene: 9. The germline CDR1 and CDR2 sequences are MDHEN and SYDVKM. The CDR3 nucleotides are TGTGCCAGCACTTCGCGACAGGGGCCAAACACTGAAGCTTTCTTT. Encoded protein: CASTSRQGPNTEAFF. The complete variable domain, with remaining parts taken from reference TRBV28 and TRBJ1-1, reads DVKVTQSSRYLVKRTGEKVFLECVQDMDHENMFWYRQDPGLGLRLIYFSYDVKMKEKGDIPEGYSVSREKKERFSLILESASTNQTSMYLCASTSRQGPNTEAFFGQGTRLTVV.

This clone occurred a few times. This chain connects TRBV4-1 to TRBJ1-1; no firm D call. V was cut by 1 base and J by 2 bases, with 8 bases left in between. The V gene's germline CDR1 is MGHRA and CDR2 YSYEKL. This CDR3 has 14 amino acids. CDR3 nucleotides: TGCGCCAGCAGCCAAGGGCCCAGAAACACTGAAGCTTTCTTT. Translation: CASSQGPRNTEAFF.

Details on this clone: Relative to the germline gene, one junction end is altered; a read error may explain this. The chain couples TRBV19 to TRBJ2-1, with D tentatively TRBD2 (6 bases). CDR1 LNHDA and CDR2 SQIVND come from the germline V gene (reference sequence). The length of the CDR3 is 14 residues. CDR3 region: CASSNGGTFYEQFF. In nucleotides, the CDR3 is TGCGCCAGTAGTAACGGCGGGACCTTCTATGAGCAGTTCTTC.

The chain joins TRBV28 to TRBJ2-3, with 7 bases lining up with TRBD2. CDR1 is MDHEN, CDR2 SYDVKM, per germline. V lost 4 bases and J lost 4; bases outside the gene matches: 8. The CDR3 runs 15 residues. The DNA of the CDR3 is TGTGCCAGCAGTTCAGTGACTAGCCCCTCAGATACGCAGTATTTT. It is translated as CASSSVTSPSDTQYF.

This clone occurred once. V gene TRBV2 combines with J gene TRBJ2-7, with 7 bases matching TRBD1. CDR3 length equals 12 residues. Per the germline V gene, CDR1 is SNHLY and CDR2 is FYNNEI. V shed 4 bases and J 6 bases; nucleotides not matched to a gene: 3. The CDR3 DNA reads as TGTGCCAGCAGTGTAGCAGGGGGCGAGCAGTACTTC. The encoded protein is CASSVAGGEQYF.

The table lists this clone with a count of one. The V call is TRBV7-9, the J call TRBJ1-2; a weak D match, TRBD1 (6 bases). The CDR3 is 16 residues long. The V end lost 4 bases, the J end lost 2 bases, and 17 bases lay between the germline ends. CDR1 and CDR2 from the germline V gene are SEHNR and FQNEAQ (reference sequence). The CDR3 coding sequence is TGTGCCAGCAGCTCAAACCCTCGGGACATCAACTATGGCTACACCTTC. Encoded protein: CASSSNPRDINYGYTF.

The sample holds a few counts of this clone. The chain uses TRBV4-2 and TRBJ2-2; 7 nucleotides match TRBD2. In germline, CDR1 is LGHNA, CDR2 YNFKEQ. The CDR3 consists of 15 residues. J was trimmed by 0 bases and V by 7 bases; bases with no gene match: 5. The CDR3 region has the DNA TGTGCCAGCAACCCTAGCGGACCGAACACCGGGGAGCTGTTTTTT. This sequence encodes CASNPSGPNTGELFF.

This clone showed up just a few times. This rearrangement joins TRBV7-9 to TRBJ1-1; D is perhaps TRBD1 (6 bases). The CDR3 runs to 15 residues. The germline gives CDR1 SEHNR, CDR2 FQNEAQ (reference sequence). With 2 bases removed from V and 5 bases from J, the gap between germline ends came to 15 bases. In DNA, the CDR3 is TGTGCCAGCAGCTTACCCGACAGGCGATCGACTGAAGCTTTCTTT. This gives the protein CASSLPDRRSTEAFF.

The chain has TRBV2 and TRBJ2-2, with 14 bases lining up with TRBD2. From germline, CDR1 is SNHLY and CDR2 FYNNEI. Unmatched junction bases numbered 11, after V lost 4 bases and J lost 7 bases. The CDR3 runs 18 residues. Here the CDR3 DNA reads TGTGCCAGCAGTGCAAGGACTAGCGGGAGGACGTCGGGCGGGGAGCTGTTTTTT. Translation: CASSARTSGRTSGGELFF.